The 27 T cell receptor beta chains below come from one sample, sequenced in a study of T cells in Graves' hyperthyroidism and ophthalmopathy. The investigators amplified TCR beta CDR3 regions from RNA transcripts. RT-PCR in the first round (using the HTBI primer set) targeted the TCR CDR3. TCRdb independently ran MiXCR on the multiplex PCR reads; one entry per CDR3 protein. The table shows around 570,000 distinct CDR3 sequences, with around 20% occurring only once. The sample taken for sequencing was blood. All receptors derive from a man between 40 and 49 years old with Graves' ophthalmopathy.

This clonotype has just a few counts. The chain employs TRBV30 and TRBJ2-1; the D gene is possibly TRBD2 (6 bases). CDR1 and CDR2 (germline): GTSNPN, SVGIG (reference sequence). The length of the CDR3 is 14 residues. Trimming took 5 bases from V and 5 from J, leaving 16 bases between them. Here the CDR3 DNA reads TGTGCCTGGGAGGGACTTAAGATTAACAATGAGCAGTTCTTC. This gives the protein CAWEGLKINNEQFF. The full variable domain, its missing parts supplied by reference TRBV30 and TRBJ2-1, is SQTIHQWPATLVQPVGSPLSLECTVEGTSNPNLYWYRQAAGRGLQLLFYSVGIGQISSEVPQNLSASRPQDRQFILSSKKLLLSDSGFYLCAWEGLKINNEQFFGPGTRLTVL.

This clonotype came up many times. The chain combines TRBV7-3 with TRBJ2-5; the D gene could be TRBD1 or TRBD2 (6 bases each). V was clipped by 5 bases and J by 5 bases, with 21 bases between them. This CDR3 spans 16 amino acids. The germline gives CDR1 SGHTA, CDR2 FQGTGA. This CDR3 is CASSQMGGSSWETQYF. The CDR3 coding sequence is TGTGCCAGCAGCCAAATGGGGGGCTCTTCATGGGAGACCCAGTACTTC.

The chain carries TRBV12-3 or TRBV12-4 and TRBJ2-3, with a tentative D call TRBD1 (6 bases). The CDR3 runs 14 residues. The germline V and J ends were trimmed by 6 bases and 1 base, with 11 bases remaining between them. The CDR3 sequence is CASRQGYGTDTQYF. In nucleotides, the CDR3 is TGTGCCAGCAGGCAGGGGTATGGCACAGATACGCAGTATTTT.

The chain combines TRBV14 with TRBJ2-1, with 8 positions matching TRBD2. The CDR3 loop spans 15 amino acids. In germline, CDR1 is SGHDN, CDR2 FVKESK. V shed 4 bases, J shed 7 bases, and the junction held 9 bases outside the gene matches. CDR3 sequence: CASSLRRTSQNEQFF. In nucleotides, the CDR3 is TGTGCCAGCAGCCTTAGAAGGACTAGCCAGAATGAGCAGTTCTTC.

This clonotype was recorded a few times. The V gene is TRBV6-1, the J gene TRBJ2-2, with D tentatively TRBD2 (6 bases). Trimming cost V 0 bases and J 5 bases, with 13 bases left between them. Germline values: CDR1 MNHNS, CDR2 SASEGT. The CDR3 extends over 16 amino acids. CDR3 coding DNA: TGTGCCAGCAGTGAAGCGCTGAGACTAGAGACCGGGGAGCTGTTTTTT. This sequence encodes CASSEALRLETGELFF.

In the case of this clonotype: This sequence may be a read error, since a much larger clone differs from it by one base. The CDR3 sequence is CASSIYTGGRVKSIQYF. The CDR3 coding sequence is TGTGCCAGCAGTATATATACAGGGGGCCGGGTCAAAAGCATTCAGTACTTC. The genes are TRBV28 and TRBJ2-4; 9 positions match TRBD1. Looked up from germline, CDR1 is MDHEN and CDR2 is SYDVKM. This CDR3 is built from 17 residues.

This clonotype was counted ten times or more. This chain joins TRBV6-1 and TRBJ2-5, with TRBD1 matching 10 bases. J lost 5 bases, V lost 5 bases, and 5 bases had no gene match. This CDR3 is 14 amino acids long. Germline V lookup: CDR1 MNHNS, CDR2 SASEGT. The CDR3 sequence: CASSKTGGAETQYF. For the CDR3, the DNA is TGTGCCAGCAGTAAGACAGGGGGCGCGGAGACCCAGTACTTC.

This clonotype was detected ten times or more. The chain uses TRBV5-1 and TRBJ2-5; D is perhaps TRBD1 (6 bases). The CDR3 is 16 amino acids. Germline V gene sequence: CDR1 SGHRS, CDR2 YFSETQ. The V end was cut by 2 bases, the J end by 2 bases, with 16 bases between. This CDR3 is CASSLPRGLGQETQYF. In DNA, the CDR3 is TGCGCCAGCAGCTTACCCAGGGGCTTGGGACAAGAGACCCAGTACTTC.

The chain couples TRBV20-1 to TRBJ1-2; 8 bases map to TRBD1. The CDR3 has 14 amino acids. The germline V gene encodes CDR1 DFQATT and CDR2 SNEGSKA (reference sequence). V shed 5 bases and J 5 bases; nucleotides not matched to a gene: 10. Here the CDR3 reads CSAPFQGAGYGYTF. CDR3 nucleotides: TGCAGTGCTCCTTTCCAGGGGGCAGGATATGGCTACACCTTC.

This clonotype was detected ten times or more. The chain links TRBV5-1 to TRBJ2-7, with D unclear. CDR1 SGHRS and CDR2 YFSETQ come from the germline V gene. The V end was cut by 2 bases, the J end by 7 bases, with 16 bases between. This CDR3 region has 14 residues. The CDR3 region is CASSFGAPSREQYF. The CDR3 DNA sequence: TGCGCCAGCAGCTTTGGAGCGCCGTCACGGGAGCAGTACTTC.

The V gene is TRBV4-2, the J gene TRBJ2-4; no clear D gene. Germline assignment: CDR1 LGHNA and CDR2 YNFKEQ. The CDR3 is 13 amino acids. V was clipped by 3 bases and J by 0 bases, with 3 bases between them. The CDR3 is CASSQVAKNIQYF. The CDR3 nucleotides are TGTGCCAGCAGCCAGGTAGCCAAAAACATTCAGTACTTC.

This clonotype has at least ten counts. The genes are TRBV28 and TRBJ2-7; TRBD2 is a possible D gene (6 bases). Trimming stripped 3 bases from V and 0 bases from J, with 9 bases between. The CDR3 is made up of 14 amino acids. The germline V gene has CDR1 MDHEN and CDR2 SYDVKM. As DNA, the CDR3 is TGTGCCAGCAGTTTTAGCGGAAGCTCCTACGAGCAGTACTTC. Protein product: CASSFSGSSYEQYF.

This clonotype was found a few times. The rearrangement links TRBV20-1 to TRBJ2-3, with 9 bases that match TRBD2. J lost 6 bases, V lost 3 bases, and 7 bases had no gene match. In germline, CDR1 is DFQATT, CDR2 SNEGSKA (reference sequence). The CDR3 is 14 amino acids. The CDR3 here is CSASLAGAEDTQYF. The CDR3 DNA is TGCAGTGCTAGCTTAGCGGGGGCCGAGGATACGCAGTATTTT.

This clonotype was observed at least ten times. The CDR3 DNA is TGTGCCAGCTCCCTAGGGTACGCATCCTACGAGCAGTACTTC. This translates into CASSLGYASYEQYF. This rearrangement joins TRBV11-2 to TRBJ2-7; D not certain. Trimming removed 8 bases at V and 1 base at J, with 15 bases between. CDR1 and CDR2 from the germline V gene are SGHAT and FQNNGV. CDR3 length: 14 amino acids. Full variable domain (missing parts from reference TRBV11-2 and TRBJ2-7): EAGVAQSPRYKIIEKRQSVAFWCNPISGHATLYWYQQILGQGPKLLIQFQNNGVVDDSQLPKDRFSAERLKGVDSTLKIQPAKLEDSAVYLCASSLGYASYEQYFGPGTRLTVT.

A few counts support this clonotype. This chain links TRBV30 with TRBJ2-5; 11 positions agree with TRBD1. Germline V lookup: CDR1 GTSNPN, CDR2 SVGIG (reference sequence). J was trimmed by 1 base and V by 2 bases; bases with no gene match: 3. The CDR3 spans 15 residues. The CDR3 DNA follows: TGTGCCTGGAGTATCGGGACAGGGGGCCAAGAGACCCAGTACTTC. It encodes CAWSIGTGGQETQYF.

With regard to this clonotype: A much larger clone lies one base from this, so it may be a read error. J is TRBJ2-5 and V is TRBV2, with 7 positions matching TRBD2. Germline assignment: CDR1 SNHLY and CDR2 FYNNEI. This CDR3 spans 15 amino acids. The CDR3 DNA follows: TGTGCCAACAGTGAAGGACTAGGCCCCTCTGAGACCCAGTACTTC. The encoded protein is CANSEGLGPSETQYF.

The chain recombines TRBV5-6 with TRBJ1-4; D gene ambiguous. CDR1 is SGHDT, CDR2 YYEEEE, per germline. V was pared by 3 bases and J by 8 bases, with 8 bases between. This CDR3 has 12 residues. The CDR3 coding sequence is TGTGCCAGCAGCTACTTAGGGGAAAAACTGTTTTTT. Its translation: CASSYLGEKLFF.

This chain joins TRBV20-1 and TRBJ1-6; no definite D call. V dropped 1 base and J dropped 6 bases, with 16 bases sitting between them. Germline V gives CDR1 DFQATT, CDR2 SNEGSKA (reference sequence). The CDR3 spans 16 residues. The CDR3 nucleotides read TGCAGTGCTAGAGTAGGTAGAACCCAGGCTAATTCACCCCTCCACTTT. It encodes CSARVGRTQANSPLHF.

This clonotype was seen at least ten times. The chain uses TRBV18 and TRBJ2-1; D gene ambiguous. Trimming took off 10 bases at V and 10 bases at J, with 20 bases between the two ends. Germline V gene sequence: CDR1 KGHSH, CDR2 LQKENI. This CDR3 comprises 13 residues. The CDR3 sequence: CATVSTRHGEQFF. The CDR3 coding sequence is TGTGCCACCGTGAGCACCCGCCATGGCGAGCAGTTCTTC.

This clonotype came up many times. The chain employs TRBV11-1 and TRBJ2-1; 12 bases map to TRBD2. The CDR3 totals 15 residues. Losses at the gene ends were 7 bases for V and 4 bases for J; bases not matched to a gene: 5. From germline, CDR1 is SGHAT and CDR2 FQDESV (reference sequence). The CDR3 nucleotides are TGTGCCAGCATGGGGACTAGCGGGTCTTACAATGAGCAGTTCTTC. It encodes CASMGTSGSYNEQFF.

V is TRBV19 and J is TRBJ1-1; weak D call: TRBD1 (6 bases). Germline V gene data show CDR1 as LNHDA and CDR2 as SQIVND (reference sequence). V was cut by 11 bases and J by 4 bases, with 11 bases left in between. CDR3 size: 11 residues. CDR3 residues: CAGGGGTEAFF. CDR3 in DNA: TGTGCCGGGGGCGGAGGCACTGAAGCTTTCTTT.

The table lists this clonotype with a few counts. This chain links TRBV6-2 or TRBV6-3 with TRBJ1-1; weak D call: TRBD1 (5 bases). V was clipped by 5 bases and J by 7 bases, with 17 bases between them. Germline-derived CDR1 and CDR2 are MNHEY and SVGEGT. The length of the CDR3 is 14 residues. The CDR3 is CASSTGRRGNEAFF. Written as DNA, the CDR3 is TGTGCCAGCAGTACGGGGCGGCGAGGCAATGAAGCTTTCTTT.

This clonotype was observed at least ten times. V and J are TRBV20-1 and TRBJ2-1; possibly TRBD2 for D (5 bases). Germline V lookup: CDR1 DFQATT, CDR2 SNEGSKA (reference sequence). The CDR3 length is 12 residues. Trimming shortened V by 6 bases and J by 4 bases, and 10 bases separated the two germline ends. In DNA, the CDR3 is TGCAGTGCCCTCGGGGAATACAATGAGCAGTTCTTC. The encoded protein is CSALGEYNEQFF.

This clonotype showed up many times. The chain carries TRBV5-1 and TRBJ2-1, with TRBD2 identical over 13 bases. This CDR3 is 15 amino acids long. Germline CDR1 reads SGHRS; CDR2 reads YFSETQ. V was pared by 3 bases and J by 8 bases, with 5 bases of the junction left unmatched. CDR3 DNA: TGCGCCAGCAGCTGGGGACTAGCGGGGAAGGATGAGCAGTTCTTC. Its translation is CASSWGLAGKDEQFF.

This clonotype has only a few counts. The chain couples TRBV12-3 or TRBV12-4 to TRBJ2-1; 10 positions agree with TRBD2. V lost 7 bases and J lost 7; bases outside the gene matches: 13. CDR3 length: 16 amino acids. The CDR3 DNA is TGTGCCAGCAAGCGGAATAGCGGGAGGAACGCGAATGAGCAGTTCTTC. Encoded protein: CASKRNSGRNANEQFF.

This clonotype occurred many times. V is TRBV7-9 and J is TRBJ1-2; no clear D. V was clipped by 4 bases and J by 6 bases, with 15 bases between them. Per the germline V gene, CDR1 is SEHNR and CDR2 is FQNEAQ (reference sequence). This CDR3 region has 14 residues. The CDR3 bases are TGTGCCAGCAGCTCTCATTCTTATGGGAATGGCTACACCTTC. Residues: CASSSHSYGNGYTF.

This clonotype was recorded many times. The chain carries TRBV12-3 or TRBV12-4 and TRBJ1-2; perhaps TRBD1 as D (5 bases). Trimming took 7 bases from V and 4 from J, leaving 16 bases between them. The CDR3 contains 14 residues. The CDR3 protein is CASTLNPGTYGYTF. The CDR3 DNA sequence: TGTGCCAGCACCTTAAACCCAGGGACCTATGGCTACACCTTC.